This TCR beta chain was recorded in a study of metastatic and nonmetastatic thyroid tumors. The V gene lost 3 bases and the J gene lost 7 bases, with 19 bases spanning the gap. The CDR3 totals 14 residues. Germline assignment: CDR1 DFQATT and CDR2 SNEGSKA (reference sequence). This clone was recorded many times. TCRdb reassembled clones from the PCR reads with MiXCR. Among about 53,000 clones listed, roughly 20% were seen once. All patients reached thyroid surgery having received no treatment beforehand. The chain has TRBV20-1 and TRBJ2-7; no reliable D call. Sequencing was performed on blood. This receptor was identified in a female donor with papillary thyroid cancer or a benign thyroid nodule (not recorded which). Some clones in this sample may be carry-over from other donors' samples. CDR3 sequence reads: CSARSPYDRQEQYF. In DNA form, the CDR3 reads TGCAGTGCTAGGAGTCCCTACGACCGGCAGGAGCAGTACTTC.